In this sample, the clone carrying this T cell receptor beta chain turned up a few times. Profiled with immunoSEQ multiplex PCR; TCRdb holds only in-frame clones, not every one. Of under 200,000 clones listed, approximately 84% are singletons. This record belongs to a study of blood T cell repertoires in COVID-19. In germline, CDR1 is KGHSY, CDR2 FQNENV. CDR3 length equals 13 residues. V lost 4 bases and J 4 bases, leaving 8 bases between the germline ends. The source of this sequence is a woman aged 60-75 years with COVID-19, enrolled during active disease. The sample comprised peripheral blood. The V and J genes are TRBV16 and TRBJ2-1; TRBD1 is a possible D gene (6 bases). DNA of the CDR3: TGTGCCAGCAGCCCTCAGGGGTACAATGAGCAGTTCTTC. This sequence encodes CASSPQGYNEQFF.